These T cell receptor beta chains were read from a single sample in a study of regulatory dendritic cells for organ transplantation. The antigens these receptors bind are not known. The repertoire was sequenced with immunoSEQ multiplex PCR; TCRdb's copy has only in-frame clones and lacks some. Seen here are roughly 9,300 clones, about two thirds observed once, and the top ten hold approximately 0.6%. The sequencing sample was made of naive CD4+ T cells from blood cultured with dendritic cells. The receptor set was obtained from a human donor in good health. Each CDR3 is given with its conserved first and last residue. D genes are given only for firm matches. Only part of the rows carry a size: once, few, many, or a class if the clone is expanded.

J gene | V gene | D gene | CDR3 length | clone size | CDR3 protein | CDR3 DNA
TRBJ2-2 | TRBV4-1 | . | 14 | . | CASSLPDEHRGAVF | TGCGCCAGCAGCTTGCCCGACGAACACCGGGGAGCTGTTTTT
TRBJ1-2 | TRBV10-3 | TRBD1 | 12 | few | CATGQGSGSYTF | TGTGCCACCGGACAGGGCTCGGGGAGCTACACCTTC
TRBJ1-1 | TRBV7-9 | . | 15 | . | CASSLFDSPHTEAFF | TGTGCCAGCAGCTTATTCGACTCTCCCCACACTGAAGCTTTCTTT
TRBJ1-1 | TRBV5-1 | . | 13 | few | CASSLEEFTEAFF | TGCGCCAGCAGCTTGGAAGAGTTCACTGAAGCTTTCTTT
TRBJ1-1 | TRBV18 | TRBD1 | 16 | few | CASSRPGQGADTEAFF | TGTGCCAGCTCACGACCGGGACAGGGGGCTGACACTGAAGCTTTCTTT
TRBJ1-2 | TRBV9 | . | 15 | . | CASSPRSTINYGYTF | TGTGCCAGCAGCCCGCGATCGACAATAAACTATGGCTACACCTTC
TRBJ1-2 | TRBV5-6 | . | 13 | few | CASSLNGPYGYTF | TGTGCCAGCAGCTTGAATGGGCCCTATGGCTACACCTTC
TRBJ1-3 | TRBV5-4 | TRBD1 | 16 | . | CASSPGGTVSGNTIYF | TGTGCCAGCAGCCCTGGAGGGACAGTATCTGGAAACACCATATATTTT
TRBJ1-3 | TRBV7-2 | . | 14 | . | CASSLSSPRNTIYF | TGTGCCAGCAGCTTAAGCTCACCCCGAAACACCATATATTTT
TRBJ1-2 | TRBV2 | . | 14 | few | CASTGGAQQRGYTF | TGTGCCAGCACGGGAGGGGCGCAACAAAGAGGCTACACCTTC
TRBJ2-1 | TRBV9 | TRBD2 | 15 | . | CASLPLTGGRNEQFF | TGTGCCAGCCTCCCCCTCACGGGGGGAAGGAATGAGCAGTTCTTC
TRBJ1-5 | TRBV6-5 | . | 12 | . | CASDAGNQPQHF | TGTGCCAGCGATGCAGGCAATCAGCCCCAGCATTTT
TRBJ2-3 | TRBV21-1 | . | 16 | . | CASSKGGDRSTDTQYF | TGTGCCAGCAGCAAAGGGGGGGACAGGAGCACAGATACGCAGTATTTT
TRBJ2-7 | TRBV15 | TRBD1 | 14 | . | CATSRDRGPYEQYF | TGTGCCACCAGCCGAGACAGGGGACCTTACGAGCAGTACTTC
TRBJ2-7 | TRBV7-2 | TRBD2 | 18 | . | CASSLVASGGAVGFEQYF | TGTGCCAGCAGCTTAGTGGCTAGCGGGGGGGCAGTAGGGTTCGAGCAGTACTTC
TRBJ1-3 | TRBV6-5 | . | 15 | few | CASSQGLISGNTIYF | TGTGCCAGCAGCCAGGGACTGATCTCTGGAAACACCATATATTTT
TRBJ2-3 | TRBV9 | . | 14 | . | CASSVGRGGDTQYF | TGTGCCAGCAGCGTAGGGAGGGGTGGAGATACGCAGTATTTT
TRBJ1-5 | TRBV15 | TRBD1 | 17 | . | CATSRDGGQGSNQPQHF | TGTGCCACCAGCAGAGATGGGGGACAGGGAAGCAATCAGCCCCAGCATTTT
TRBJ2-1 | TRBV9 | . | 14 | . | CASSVRQDLNEQFF | TGTGCCAGCAGCGTAAGACAGGATTTGAATGAGCAGTTCTTC
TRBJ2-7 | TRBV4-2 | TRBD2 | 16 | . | CASSQDLGLAGDEQYF | TGTGCCAGCAGCCAAGATCTCGGACTAGCGGGGGATGAGCAGTACTTC
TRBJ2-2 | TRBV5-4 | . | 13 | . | CASSPQGPGELFF | TGTGCCAGCAGCCCCCAGGGTCCCGGGGAGCTGTTTTTT
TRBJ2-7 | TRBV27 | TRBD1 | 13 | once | CASRGTGSYEQYF | TGTGCCAGCAGAGGGACAGGGTCCTACGAGCAGTACTTC